The sequence of this TCR beta chain was determined in a study of blood T cell repertoires in COVID-19 (TCRdb year 2020). For the study in its entirety: Samples from collaborators originated in the United States, Italy and Spain and spanned both the acute and convalescent phases of COVID-19. The material from the prospective study consisted of cDNA or gDNA derived from T cells, B-cell-depleted T cells, or PBMCs. The dataset comprised deeply sampled blood TCRbeta repertoires from subjects exposed to, actively infected with, or recovered from COVID-19. A freely available public database, intended as a resource for researchers studying the immune response to SARS-CoV-2, is where the repertoires were released. Samples were obtained from the ongoing ImmuneRACE study (first 160 participants) and from 1,254 subjects provided by 6 global collaborators. A de-identified subject ID, COVID-19 status, age in years and sex were almost always included in the sample metadata. Where HLA class I and class II types were available, the types were taken from metadata supplied by the sample provider, not from assay-based typing.

In the case of this clone: What antigen it recognizes has not been identified. No base quality values were provided; no much bigger clone lies one nucleotide off.

CDR1 SGHTA and CDR2 FQGTGA were looked up in the germline V gene. The junction carries 24 bases between V and J, which are trimmed by 5 bases and 7 bases respectively. Inclusive of the bounding cysteine and phenylalanine, the CDR3 is 17 residues long. Solely the CDR3 DNA is kept, with 51 bases framed from the first base. The immunoSEQ Assay, a bias-controlled multiplex PCR, was used to amplify TCRbeta CDR3 regions from genomic DNA. Processing in the source paper ran as follows. Nucleated cell counts per sample were estimated from amplification of reference gene primers within the assay. Sequence reads were collapsed and filtered to measure the absolute abundance of every unique TCRbeta CDR3 rearrangement. For each sample, productive Simpson clonality was calculated as the square root of Simpson's diversity index over productive rearrangements. Not all clones reach the TCRdb copy of this immuneACCESS table, which keeps in-frame sequences only. Checked studies attribute under half of the gap to unresolved V genes and leave the rest unexplained. V and J calls and clone size come straight from that table; D and trimming were deduced from the DNA. The sample table holds about 180,000 clones, of which roughly 89% were seen once. The ten top clones hold around 2% of the sample.

In the prospective study, participants were roughly 18 to 90 years old, resided in fewer than 25 geographic areas of the United States, and were enrolled through a virtual design. In the prospective study, participants were assigned to cohorts based on the clinical history participants reported in a screening survey and a study questionnaire. In the prospective study, whole blood, serum and a nasopharyngeal or oropharyngeal swab were collected from each participant by mobile phlebotomists. Over a roughly 2-month period, participants in the prospective study had the option of providing additional blood draws and questionnaires. Before DNA extraction, prospective study blood samples were shipped either frozen or at room temperature. What the research found in general, with its limitations: The amount of clinical and demographic metadata varied by source and participant and was provided uncurated.

The receptor comes from a woman in her thirties or forties with acute COVID-19. Recombination linked TRBV7-3 to TRBJ2-1, with TRBD2 tentatively as D gene (7 bases match). The sequenced sample was PBMCs or T cells enriched from blood (not recorded which). At the DNA level, the sequence is TGTGCCAGCAGCACTTCATTTCCGGGGGGCCCTAGGAATGAGCAGTTCTTC. The translation is CASSTSFPGGPRNEQFF. Supplemented by the reference TRBV7-3 and TRBJ2-1 proteins around the CDR3, the complete variable domain is GAGVSQTPSNKVTEKGKYVELRCDPISGHTALYWYRQSLGQGPEFLIYFQGTGAADDSGLPNDRFFAVRPEGSVSTLKIQRTERGDSAVYLCASSTSFPGGPRNEQFFGPGTRLTVL.